This section outlines one T cell receptor (beta chain) sequence together with its context. Its antigen has not been determined. Base qualities are not at hand, and no much larger clone is one base apart. This record comes from a study of T cell responses to AZD1222 COVID-19 vaccine (dated by TCRdb to about 2021). Regarding the complete study: A total of 230 to 250 trial participants underwent TCR sequencing, of whom approximately 210 received two doses of AZD1222 and about 25 received two doses of the MenACWY control vaccine. Enrollment into the trials was organized by age into subgroups of 18-55, 56-69 and 70-plus years, and those subgroups contained about 160, 30 and 59 TCR-sequenced participants, respectively. The research as a whole found: Because no samples from the day 14 peak response were available, repertoires could be characterized only after the peak T cell response. Epitopes outside the regions mutated in the B.1.351 and B.1.1.7 variants were reportedly recognized by nearly half of the unique spike-specific TCRs. Participants were mostly white British, with more females than males. The authors suggested clonal diversity may have been underestimated. In the small 56-69-year group, the increase in depth fell short of significance, most likely because of low power. After two AZD1222 doses, both the breadth and the depth of spike-specific TCRs were significantly higher than at day 0 and than in MenACWY recipients. The whole spike protein was spanned by vaccine-associated CD4 TCRs, and dominant responses were seen in regions 160-218 and 743-854. Conclusions about previously exposed vaccinees are limited, since just five or six AZD1222 recipients were seropositive for SARS-CoV-2 at baseline.

The time point label on this specimen signifies: about 28 days (+/-7) after the second vaccine dose. Sample treatment or condition, as interpreted from the label and publication: meningococcal conjugate vaccine given as trial control. Vaccinee samples were obtained from the UK trials COV001 and COV002, which included a single-blind randomized controlled phase 2/3 trial of AZD1222 (ChAdOx1 nCoV-19) in healthy adults. For TCRbeta chain sequencing, PBMC samples from trial participants were taken at day 0 and at day 28 after the second dose. The germline V gene yields MDHEN for CDR1 and SYDVKM for CDR2. The CDR3, cysteine through phenylalanine, is 15 amino acids long. Only the CDR3 DNA is retained, 45 bases long and in frame from the first base. V ends up 3 bases short and J 9 bases short, with an unmatched junction base count of 10. The CDR3 regions of human TCRbeta chains were subjected to immunosequencing. In the paper's pipeline: TCRs in the repertoires were compared against a reference library of SARS-CoV-2-specific TCRs that had been generated with the MIRA antigen-specificity platform. Breadth meant the fraction of unique TCRs that were SARS-CoV-2-associated, whereas depth meant the fraction of total T cells that were SARS-CoV-2-associated. Each spike-specific TCR was assigned to its reactive spike region and to a CD4 or CD8 class using the MIRA data. Log10-transformed breadth and depth values were compared by one-way ANOVA with Sidak's multiple comparisons tests. The source is immuneACCESS, and TCRdb retained only in-frame sequences with V and J called. Part of the clones is not carried over; for the studies checked, unresolved V genes explain less than half of this, and the remainder is unexplained. V and J calls and clone size are given by that table; D and trimming were obtained from the DNA. The sample includes some 190,000 clones, with around 94% observed a single time. Clones ranked in the top ten supply around 1.8% of the sample.

Here the sequenced sample was peripheral blood, taken 28 days after the second dose of the MenACWY control vaccine. This sequence uses TRBV28 and TRBJ2-1; TRBD2 fits 8 bases in the junction. The TCR originated in an adult who received the MenACWY meningococcal vaccine as a control. The DNA sequence follows: TGTGCCAGCAGTTTGACTAGCGCTATTACTCTTGAGCAGTTCTTC. It codes for CASSLTSAITLEQFF.